One and the same sample provided the 17 T cell receptor beta chains below, sequenced in a study of blood T cells in healthy people across ages. Primed by a sample-barcoded 5' primer and a J-beta primer mix, a second PCR proceeded for about 6 to 12 cycles. TCRdb independently ran MiXCR on the 5' RACE reads; one entry per CDR3 protein. The sample holds about 1.4 million distinct CDR3 sequences; 59% are singletons and the top ten take about 6.3%. Sample: blood. Receptors were obtained from a man between 18 and 29 years old in good health.

V and J are TRBV18 and TRBJ2-1; no clear D. Per germline, CDR1 KGHSH and CDR2 LQKENI. V lost 4 bases and J lost 5, with 9 bases in between. CDR3 size: 13 residues. The CDR3 sequence is CASSQDLHNEQFF. The CDR3 region has the DNA TGTGCCAGCTCACAGGACCTTCACAATGAGCAGTTCTTC.

This chain joins TRBV29-1 and TRBJ2-3; D perhaps matches TRBD1 (5 bases). CDR1 SQVTM and CDR2 ANQGSEA come from the germline V gene. V shed 8 bases and J shed 0 bases, with 12 bases lying between them. There are 13 residues in the CDR3. The CDR3 coding sequence is TGCAGCCTTAAACGGACAAGCACAGATACGCAGTATTTT. This sequence encodes CSLKRTSTDTQYF.

The chain links TRBV5-6 to TRBJ2-7, with 7 nucleotides matching TRBD2. V trimming: 1 base; J trimming: 4 bases; junction bases outside the gene matches: 17. The germline gives CDR1 SGHDT, CDR2 YYEEEE. The CDR3 covers 18 residues. Written as DNA, the CDR3 is TGTGCCAGCAGCTTGTGGGGCGCTAGCGGCGGGAGTCTATACGAGCAGTACTTC. Translated, it gives CASSLWGASGGSLYEQYF.

The rearrangement links TRBV9 to TRBJ2-1; possibly TRBD2 for D (5 bases). Germline V lookup: CDR1 SGDLS, CDR2 YYNGEE. Trimming left V 1 base short and J 5 bases short, with 10 bases between. The CDR3 sequence is 14 residues long. CDR3 sequence (DNA): TGTGCCAGCAGCGTATTGTTTAGCGACAATGAGCAGTTCTTC. It codes for CASSVLFSDNEQFF. The full variable domain, rest sourced from reference TRBV9 and TRBJ2-1, is DSGVTQTPKHLITATGQRVTLRCSPRSGDLSVYWYQQSLDQGLQFLIQYYNGEERAKGNILERFSAQQFPDLHSELNLSSLELGDSALYFCASSVLFSDNEQFFGPGTRLTVL.

This clonotype was seen a handful of times. This sequence joins TRBV7-2 and TRBJ1-5, with 9 bases matching TRBD1. Germline-derived CDR1 and CDR2 are SGHTA and FQGNSA. With V trimmed by 3 bases and J by 4 bases, 13 bases remained unmatched. The CDR3 runs to 18 residues. The CDR3 region is CASSLRPQGQGLNQPQHF. The CDR3 bases are TGTGCCAGCAGCTTGAGGCCCCAGGGACAGGGACTAAATCAGCCCCAGCATTTT.

The chain links TRBV6-4 to TRBJ2-3; the match to TRBD1 covers 7 bases. V lost 6 bases and J lost 4; bases outside the gene matches: 10. The germline gives CDR1 MRHNA, CDR2 SNTAGT. The CDR3 sequence is 15 residues long. The CDR3 DNA is TGTGCCAGCAGCGTACAGGGGCATGAAGCAGATACGCAGTATTTT. As protein: CASSVQGHEADTQYF.

This clonotype turned up a few times. This chain joins TRBV11-2 and TRBJ1-5; D is unclear. V dropped 4 bases and J dropped 1 base, with 17 bases sitting between them. CDR1 is SGHAT, CDR2 FQNNGV, per germline. The length of the CDR3 is 17 residues. The DNA for the CDR3 is TGTGCCAGCAGCTCTGGTCCTGGTGGCGCGAGCAATCAGCCCCAGCATTTT. It codes for CASSSGPGGASNQPQHF.

DNA of the CDR3: TGTGCCAGCAGTTATGGTAGTCAAGGAGGTTTGGGCACTGAAGCTTTCTTT. Its protein product is CASSYGSQGGLGTEAFF. V gene TRBV6-6 combines with J gene TRBJ1-1; D gene unclear. The germline gives CDR1 MNHNY, CDR2 SVGAGI (reference sequence). The CDR3 covers 17 residues. V lost 3 bases, J lost 4 bases, and 21 bases lay in between.

In this sample, this clonotype turned up a few times. The gene calls are TRBV7-9 and TRBJ2-5; D is undetermined. Germline V CDR1 and CDR2: SEHNR, FQNEAQ (reference sequence). The CDR3 runs to 14 residues. V lost 8 bases and J 4 bases, leaving 17 bases between the germline ends. This CDR3 reads CASALGGNRETQYF. The CDR3 bases are TGTGCCAGCGCCCTTGGTGGGAATAGAGAGACCCAGTACTTC. Full variable domain (missing parts from reference TRBV7-9 and TRBJ2-5): DTGVSQNPRHKITKRGQNVTFRCDPISEHNRLYWYRQTLGQGPEFLTYFQNEAQLEKSRLLSDRFSAERPKGSFSTLEIQRTEQGDSAMYLCASALGGNRETQYFGPGTRLLVL.

The chain links TRBV20-1 to TRBJ2-1; D uncertain. Trimming cost V 6 bases and J 8 bases, with 14 bases left between them. The CDR3 has 12 residues. Germline lookup yields CDR1 DFQATT and CDR2 SNEGSKA (reference sequence). CDR3 protein: CSARTTFDEQFF. CDR3 sequence (DNA): TGCAGTGCCCGAACCACGTTCGATGAGCAGTTCTTC.

There are a few counts of this clonotype. The V gene is TRBV12-3 or TRBV12-4, the J gene TRBJ2-7; D gene ambiguous. The CDR3 consists of 12 residues. V was cut by 2 bases and J by 5 bases, with 7 bases left in between. CDR3 sequence (DNA): TGTGCCAGCAGTTTAAATGTGGACGAGCAGTACTTC. Encoded protein: CASSLNVDEQYF.

The rearrangement joins TRBV13 to TRBJ1-1; tentatively, D is TRBD1 (6 bases). The V gene lost 11 bases and the J gene lost 5 bases, with 15 bases spanning the gap. The germline V gene encodes CDR1 PRHDT and CDR2 FYEKMQ (reference sequence). The CDR3 length is 12 residues. CDR3 sequence: CAGRRGGTEAFF. The CDR3 nucleotides are TGTGCCGGGAGAAGGGGGGGTACTGAAGCTTTCTTT.

The rearrangement uses TRBV29-1 and TRBJ2-5; 7 positions match TRBD1. V shed 7 bases and J 4 bases; nucleotides not matched to a gene: 6. The CDR3 spans 12 residues. CDR1 and CDR2 (germline): SQVTM, ANQGSEA. The CDR3 bases are TGCAGCGCTGGACAGGAGCTAGAGACCCAGTACTTC. Protein product: CSAGQELETQYF.

This chain links TRBV28 with TRBJ2-3, with no clear D. Per the germline V gene, CDR1 is MDHEN and CDR2 is SYDVKM. CDR3 length equals 16 residues. V was trimmed by 4 bases and J by 6 bases, leaving 20 bases between them. The CDR3 DNA follows: TGTGCCAGCAGTTCCGGAGTCGGGCCAAATCGTGATACGCAGTATTTT. Encoded protein: CASSSGVGPNRDTQYF.

The chain combines TRBV20-1 with TRBJ1-2, with D possibly TRBD1 on 5 matching bases. The V and J ends lost 3 bases and 3 bases respectively, with 8 bases between them. The germline V gene encodes CDR1 DFQATT and CDR2 SNEGSKA (reference sequence). This CDR3 region has 12 residues. The CDR3 loop reads CSASRGDYGYTF. The DNA of the CDR3 is TGCAGTGCTAGCCGGGGGGACTATGGCTACACCTTC.

This clonotype was recorded a few times. This chain links TRBV12-3 or TRBV12-4 with TRBJ1-5; the D gene is possibly TRBD1 (5 bases). The CDR3 length is 12 residues. V was shortened by 7 bases and J by 5 bases, with 9 bases between the two germline ends. The CDR3 DNA sequence: TGTGCCAGCACCCTGGGGGATCAGCCCCAGCATTTT. Translating gives CASTLGDQPQHF.

About this clonotype itself: Germline and junction disagree at one end, which may indicate a read error. This chain uses TRBV20-1 with TRBJ2-1, with D unresolved. Germline CDR1 is DFQATT and CDR2 is SNEGSKA (reference sequence). The CDR3 runs to 13 residues. CDR3 region: CSARRSRNNGQFF. The CDR3 DNA is TGCAGTGCTAGAAGGTCACGGAACAATGGGCAGTTCTTC.